This note documents a single T cell receptor beta chain sequence. Germline V gene sequence: CDR1 MNHEY, CDR2 SMNVEV (reference sequence). V shed 3 bases, J shed 6 bases, and the junction held 11 bases outside the gene matches. This CDR3 has 17 residues. The data belong to a study of cytomegalovirus exposure and HLA in healthy donors. The PCR was carried out with 60 Vbeta primers and 13 Jbeta primers. TCRdb keeps only in-frame clones here, not all; method: immunoSEQ multiplex PCR. The table lists more than 150,000 clones, 70% to 90% of them singletons, with roughly 2% in the top ten. V usage is TRBV27 and J usage is TRBJ2-1, with 10 positions matching TRBD2. The receptor was isolated from a woman in her twenties or thirties in good health and CMV-seronegative. The sample was PBMCs. The CDR3 is CASSFKAGGPGSNEQFF. As DNA, the CDR3 is TGTGCCAGCAGTTTCAAAGCGGGAGGGCCAGGTAGCAATGAGCAGTTCTTC.